The next 24 T cell receptor beta chains were all read from a single sample in a study of regulatory T cells in long-lasting Graves disease. Time point described: persistent/refractory GD, antithyroid drugs over 5 years with positive TRAb. From PBMCs, RNA was extracted and then used to make the TCR library. Researchers made TCR beta libraries by using iRepertoire HTBI primers and running Arm-PCR on CDR3 regions. MiXCR, run by TCRdb on the multiplex PCR reads, gives a single entry per CDR3 protein. The sample has around 400,000 distinct CDR3 sequences; around 22% are singletons. The material sequenced was peripheral blood mononuclear cells (PBMCs), taken when the disease was refractory, from a patient treated with antithyroid drugs. The origin of the receptors is a female donor with Graves disease.

This clonotype has a count of ten or more. The rearrangement links TRBV12-3 or TRBV12-4 to TRBJ2-7, with D perhaps assigned TRBD1 or TRBD2 (5 bases each). The CDR3 runs to 19 residues. Trimming removed 6 bases at V and 2 bases at J, with 29 bases between. This CDR3 is CASSPPGPRFLAATYEQYF. For the CDR3, the DNA is TGTGCCAGCAGCCCACCGGGACCGAGGTTCCTAGCAGCTACCTACGAGCAGTACTTC.

This sequence joins TRBV7-8 and TRBJ2-7, with TRBD1 identical over 7 bases. The V segment lost 1 base and the J segment 1 base; nucleotides outside the gene matches: 19. The CDR3 runs to 20 residues. The germline gives CDR1 SGHVS, CDR2 FQNEAQ. The CDR3 DNA reads as TGTGCCAGCAGCTTAGGGGCGGGTGTAGTCAGACAGGGCTATTCCTACGAGCAGTACTTC. Its protein is CASSLGAGVVRQGYSYEQYF.

The chain recombines TRBV20-1 with TRBJ1-1; possibly TRBD1 for D (5 bases). The V gene lost 6 bases and the J gene lost 4 bases, with 15 bases spanning the gap. The CDR3 has 13 amino acids. Germline assignment: CDR1 DFQATT and CDR2 SNEGSKA (reference sequence). CDR3 residues: CSARMGPPTEAFF. The CDR3 DNA follows: TGCAGTGCGAGAATGGGGCCGCCCACTGAAGCTTTCTTT.

This chain uses TRBV19 with TRBJ1-1; no definite D call. Trimming left V 1 base short and J 3 bases short, with 6 bases between. CDR1 and CDR2 from the germline V gene are LNHDA and SQIVND (reference sequence). There are 13 residues in the CDR3. The CDR3 is CASSIAGYTEAFF. The CDR3 DNA reads TGTGCCAGTAGTATAGCCGGATACACTGAAGCTTTCTTT.

This rearrangement joins TRBV7-3 to TRBJ2-3, with 7 bases lining up with TRBD2. The CDR3 length is 16 residues. CDR1 and CDR2 (germline): SGHTA, FQGTGA. V trimming: 5 bases; J trimming: 2 bases; junction bases outside the gene matches: 10. The CDR3 sequence is CASSPLAGVNTDTQYF. The CDR3 bases are TGTGCCAGCAGCCCTCTGGCGGGAGTTAACACAGATACGCAGTATTTT.

This clonotype was observed at least ten times. The V gene is TRBV12-3 or TRBV12-4, the J gene TRBJ2-7, with D perhaps matching TRBD1 (6 bases). V lost 4 bases and J 6 bases, leaving 13 bases between the germline ends. CDR3 length: 13 amino acids. The CDR3, as DNA: TGTGCCAGCAGTTCGATCAGGGGAAGCGAGCAGTACTTC. Translated: CASSSIRGSEQYF.

This clonotype was recorded many times. This chain joins TRBV2 and TRBJ2-5; 8 bases align to TRBD2. The CDR3 has 13 amino acids. Per the germline V gene, CDR1 is SNHLY and CDR2 is FYNNEI. CDR3 nucleotides: TGTTCGGCGGGAGGCGGATTCGGGGAGACCCAGTACTTC. Translating gives CSAGGGFGETQYF. Looking up the rest from reference TRBV2 and TRBJ2-5 gives the full variable domain: EPEVTQTPSHQVTQMGQEVILRCVPISNHLYFYWYRQILGQKVEFLVSFYNNEISEKSEIFDDQFSVERPDGSNFTLKIRSTKLEDSAMYFCSAGGGFGETQYFGPGTRLLVL.

This clonotype occurred many times. Here the CDR3 DNA reads TGTGCCAGCAGTCGACCCGATTCATATGGCTACACCTTC. Its protein product is CASSRPDSYGYTF. The chain has TRBV2 and TRBJ1-2; D is unresolved. The CDR3 has 13 amino acids. Trimming left V 5 bases short and J 5 bases short, with 12 bases between. Germline-derived CDR1 and CDR2 are SNHLY and FYNNEI.

This clonotype appeared a few times. The chain is built from TRBV7-2 and TRBJ1-4, with a weak D call TRBD1 (5 bases). The V gene lost 5 bases and the J gene lost 10 bases, with 14 bases spanning the gap. This CDR3 region has 13 residues. Germline V gene sequence: CDR1 SGHTA, CDR2 FQGNSA. CDR3 region: CASSERTRGKLFF. The CDR3 nucleotides read TGTGCCAGCAGCGAACGGACAAGAGGAAAACTGTTTTTT.

This clonotype came up a few times. The V and J genes are TRBV4-1 and TRBJ2-5; D unclear. The germline gives CDR1 MGHRA, CDR2 YSYEKL. V was cut by 8 bases and J by 5 bases, with 3 bases left in between. This CDR3 is 9 amino acids long. CDR3 in amino acids: CASCETQYF. CDR3 sequence (DNA): TGCGCCAGCTGCGAGACCCAGTACTTC.

This chain links TRBV18 with TRBJ1-1, with D possibly being TRBD1 (6 bases). The CDR3 has 16 residues. Trimming shortened V by 0 bases and J by 1 base, and 12 bases separated the two germline ends. Germline values: CDR1 KGHSH, CDR2 LQKENI. The CDR3 sequence is CASSPPQGRGNTEAFF. The CDR3, as DNA: TGTGCCAGCTCACCACCGCAGGGGCGGGGGAACACTGAAGCTTTCTTT. Drawing the rest from reference TRBV18 and TRBJ1-1, the complete variable domain is NAGVMQNPRHLVRRRGQEARLRCSPMKGHSHVYWYRQLPEEGLKFMVYLQKENIIDESGMPKERFSAEFPKEGPSILRIQQVVRGDSAAYFCASSPPQGRGNTEAFFGQGTRLTVV.

With respect to this clonotype: Because it lacks the conserved phenylalanine or tryptophan at the end, this CDR3 is likely a read error. V and J are TRBV9 and TRBJ2-7; 14 bases are a match to TRBD2. The CDR3 runs to 15 residues. Trimming at V came to 7 bases and at J to 2 bases, leaving 5 bases not matched to a gene. CDR1 and CDR2 from the germline V gene are SGDLS and YYNGEE. The CDR3 coding sequence is TGTGCCAGCTCATCGGGACTAGCGGGGGCCTACGAGCAGTACCTC. Protein sequence: CASSSGLAGAYEQYL.

This chain links TRBV15 with TRBJ2-2, with D tentatively TRBD2 (6 bases). Germline V lookup: CDR1 LNHNV, CDR2 YYDKDF (reference sequence). Trimming left V 3 bases short and J 9 bases short, with 11 bases between. The CDR3 consists of 13 residues. CDR3 nucleotide sequence: TGTGCCACCAGCAGCGCCCTAGCGTGGGAGCTGTTTTTT. Translating it yields CATSSALAWELFF.

This clonotype was seen only a few times. V and J are TRBV6-1 and TRBJ1-1, with D hard to call. The ends were cut back, 6 bases at V and 1 base at J, with 15 bases in the middle. There are 15 residues in the CDR3. Germline V lookup: CDR1 MNHNS, CDR2 SASEGT. In DNA, the CDR3 is TGTGCCAGCAGACCGTCCACGGGGAAGAACACTGAAGCTTTCTTT. It is translated as CASRPSTGKNTEAFF.

In its sample, this clonotype was seen a few times. This chain links TRBV12-3 or TRBV12-4 with TRBJ2-1; D unclear. V lost 2 bases to trimming and J lost 3 bases, with 11 bases between them. The CDR3 is 15 residues long. The CDR3 protein is CASSLHPGSYNEQFF. The CDR3 coding sequence is TGTGCCAGCAGTTTACACCCCGGAAGCTACAATGAGCAGTTCTTC.

V usage is TRBV6-5 and J usage is TRBJ2-4; D possibly matches TRBD1 or TRBD2 (6 bases each). The V gene's germline CDR1 is MNHEY and CDR2 SVGAGI. Between the trimmed V and J ends, which lost 0 bases and 0 bases, there was a span of 15 bases. CDR3 size: 18 residues. CDR3 sequence: CASSYSTPGAVAKNIQYF. The CDR3 DNA sequence: TGTGCCAGCAGTTACTCTACTCCGGGGGCGGTAGCCAAAAACATTCAGTACTTC.

This clonotype turned up a few times. The chain couples TRBV28 to TRBJ2-1; 9 bases are shared with TRBD1. This CDR3 is 15 amino acids long. V trimming: 8 bases; J trimming: 7 bases; junction bases outside the gene matches: 12. Looked up from germline, CDR1 is MDHEN and CDR2 is SYDVKM. Written as DNA, the CDR3 is TGTGCCAGCGGAGAAACTACAGGGGGCAAGAATGAGCAGTTCTTC. Encoded protein: CASGETTGGKNEQFF.

V is TRBV5-1 and J is TRBJ2-5, with D perhaps given as TRBD1 or TRBD2 (7 bases each). V dropped 4 bases and J dropped 4 bases, with 23 bases sitting between them. This CDR3 comprises 17 residues. CDR1 is SGHRS and CDR2 is YFSETQ in the germline V gene. Here the CDR3 DNA reads TGCGCCAGCAGCCATAGGGGGCTGGAGCGGGATCGAGAGACCCAGTACTTC. This sequence encodes CASSHRGLERDRETQYF.

This clonotype was recorded many times. The rearrangement links TRBV6-1 to TRBJ1-5, with D possibly being TRBD1 (6 bases). The length of the CDR3 is 15 residues. Per the germline V gene, CDR1 is MNHNS and CDR2 is SASEGT. V dropped 4 bases and J dropped 0 bases, with 10 bases sitting between them. The CDR3 region is CASSARDISNQPQHF. The CDR3, as DNA: TGTGCCAGCAGTGCGAGGGACATTAGCAATCAGCCCCAGCATTTT.

The gene calls are TRBV6-2 or TRBV6-3 and TRBJ1-2; 12 positions agree with TRBD1. The CDR3 loop spans 16 amino acids. Germline assignment: CDR1 MNHEY and CDR2 SVGEGT. V trimming: 7 bases; J trimming: 7 bases; junction bases outside the gene matches: 13. CDR3: CASNFETGTGGSGYTF. In nucleotides, the CDR3 is TGTGCCAGCAATTTTGAGACCGGGACAGGGGGCTCTGGCTACACCTTC.

The chain has TRBV6-5 and TRBJ2-7, with 12 bases matching TRBD2. This CDR3 contains 19 residues. Germline V lookup: CDR1 MNHEY, CDR2 SVGAGI. The V segment lost 0 bases and the J segment 5 bases; nucleotides outside the gene matches: 14. In nucleotides, the CDR3 is TGTGCCAGCAGTTACTCGAGGGCCCTGACTAGCGGGAGTCTACACGAGCAGTACTTC. This codes for CASSYSRALTSGSLHEQYF.

The table lists this clonotype with many counts. This chain uses TRBV28 with TRBJ2-7, with 9 bases aligning to TRBD1. Trimming took 5 bases from V and 3 from J; bases not matched to a gene: 8. CDR3 length equals 15 residues. Germline lookup yields CDR1 MDHEN and CDR2 SYDVKM. The DNA of the CDR3 is TGTGCCAGCAGTGCACAGGGGACAGGGAGCTACGAGCAGTACTTC. Translating it yields CASSAQGTGSYEQYF.

This clonotype was seen many times. This sequence joins TRBV12-3 or TRBV12-4 and TRBJ1-6, with D perhaps matching TRBD1 (6 bases). V gave up 2 bases and J gave up 4 bases, with 18 bases separating them. The CDR3 runs to 18 residues. CDR3 residues: CASSLFATDRRYNSPLHF. CDR3 nucleotide sequence: TGTGCCAGCAGTTTATTCGCAACGGACAGAAGATATAATTCACCCCTCCACTTT.

The chain combines TRBV7-9 with TRBJ1-5, with a tentative D call TRBD1 (6 bases). The CDR3 runs 17 residues. Trimming stripped 0 bases from V and 4 bases from J, with 16 bases between. In germline, CDR1 is SEHNR, CDR2 FQNEAQ (reference sequence). CDR3 coding DNA: TGTGCCAGCAGCTTAGCCCAGGGGAACAGCCTGAATCAGCCCCAGCATTTT. Its translation: CASSLAQGNSLNQPQHF.